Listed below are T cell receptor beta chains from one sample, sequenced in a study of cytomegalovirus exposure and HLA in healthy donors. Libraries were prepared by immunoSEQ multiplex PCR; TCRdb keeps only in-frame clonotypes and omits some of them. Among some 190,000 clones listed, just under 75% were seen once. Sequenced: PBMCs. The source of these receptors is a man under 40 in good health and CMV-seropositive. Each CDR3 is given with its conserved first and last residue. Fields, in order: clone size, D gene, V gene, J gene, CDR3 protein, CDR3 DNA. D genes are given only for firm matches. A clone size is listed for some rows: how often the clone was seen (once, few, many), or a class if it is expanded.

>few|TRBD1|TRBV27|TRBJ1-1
CASSSAGQVGEAFF
TGTGCCAGCAGTTCAGCCGGACAGGTTGGTGAAGCTTTCTTT
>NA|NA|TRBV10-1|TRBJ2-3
CASSERCGASENTQYF
TGCGCCAGCAGTGAGAGGTGCGGGGCGTCCGAAAATACGCAGTATTTT
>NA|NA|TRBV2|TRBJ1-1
CASSVEGVTEAFF
TGTGCCAGCAGTGTGGAGGGTGTCACTGAAGCTTTCTTT
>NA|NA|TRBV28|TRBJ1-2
CASSPPGRLYGYTF
TGTGCCAGCAGTCCTCCGGGGAGGTTGTATGGCTACACCTTC
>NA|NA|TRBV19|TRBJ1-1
CASNPPYQNTEAFF
TGTGCCAGTAATCCACCCTATCAGAACACTGAAGCTTTCTTT
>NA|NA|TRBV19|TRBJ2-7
CASRQGFGVSYEQYF
TGTGCCAGTAGGCAGGGGTTCGGCGTCTCCTACGAGCAGTACTTC
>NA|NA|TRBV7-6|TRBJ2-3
CASSLGRASTDTQYF
TGTGCCAGCAGCTTAGGGCGGGCTAGCACAGATACGCAGTATTTT
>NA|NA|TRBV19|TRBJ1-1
CASSINGPAEAFF
TGTGCCAGTAGTATTAATGGGCCTGCTGAAGCTTTCTTT
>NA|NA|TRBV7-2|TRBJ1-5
CASVQGESQPQHF
TGTGCCAGCGTGCAGGGCGAGAGTCAGCCCCAGCATTTT
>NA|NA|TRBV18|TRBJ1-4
CASSPAAGLGTNEKLFF
TGTGCCAGCTCACCAGCAGCAGGGTTAGGAACTAATGAAAAACTGTTTTTT
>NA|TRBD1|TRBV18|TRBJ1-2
CASSPGTGLPGHGYTF
TGTGCCAGCTCACCCGGGACAGGGTTACCGGGCCATGGCTACACCTTC
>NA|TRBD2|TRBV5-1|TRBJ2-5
CASSLETSEETQYF
TGCGCCAGCAGCTTGGAGACTAGCGAGGAGACCCAGTACTTC
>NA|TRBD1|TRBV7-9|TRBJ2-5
CSSSRQGQGMSETQYF
TGTTCCAGCAGCCGACAGGGACAGGGGATGTCAGAGACCCAGTACTTC
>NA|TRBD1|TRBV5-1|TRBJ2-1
CASSIYRDRFGEQFF
TGCGCCAGCAGCATTTACCGGGACAGGTTTGGGGAGCAGTTCTTC
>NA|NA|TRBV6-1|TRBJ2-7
CASRVEGQTLAEQYF
TGTGCCAGCAGGGTGGAAGGACAGACCCTAGCCGAGCAGTACTTC
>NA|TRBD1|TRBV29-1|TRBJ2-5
CSVGQGETQYF
TGCAGCGTTGGACAGGGAGAGACCCAGTACTTC
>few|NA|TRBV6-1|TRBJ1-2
CASTDGGASGYTF
TGTGCCAGCACCGACGGGGGGGCAAGCGGCTACACCTTC
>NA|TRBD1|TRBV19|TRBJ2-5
CASTTTGGGLETQYF
TGTGCCAGTACTACAACAGGGGGCGGATTGGAGACCCAGTACTTC
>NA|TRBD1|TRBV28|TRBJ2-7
CATHRGSYEQYF
TGTGCCACGCACAGGGGATCCTACGAGCAGTACTTC
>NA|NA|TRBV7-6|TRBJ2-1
CASSLAGRRGDEQFF
TGTGCCAGCAGCTTAGCGGGACGGCGGGGTGATGAGCAGTTCTTC
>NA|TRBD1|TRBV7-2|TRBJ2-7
CASSQGQGAGEQYF
TGTGCCAGCAGCCAGGGACAGGGGGCGGGAGAGCAGTACTTC
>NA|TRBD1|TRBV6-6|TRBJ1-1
CASSYDRETEAFF
TGTGCCAGCAGTTACGACAGGGAAACTGAAGCTTTCTTT
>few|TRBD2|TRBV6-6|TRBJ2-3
CASSAASGSGHDTQYF
TGTGCCAGCAGTGCGGCTAGCGGGAGCGGTCATGATACGCAGTATTTT
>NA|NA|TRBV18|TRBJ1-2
CASSNLTGPYGYTF
TGTGCCAGCTCAAATCTTACAGGCCCCTATGGCTACACCTTC
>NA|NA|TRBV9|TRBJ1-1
CASSVGNSLNTEAFF
TGTGCCAGCAGCGTAGGGAACAGTTTGAACACTGAAGCTTTCTTT
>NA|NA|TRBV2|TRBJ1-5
CASSEATTGQPQHF
TGTGCCAGCAGTGAGGCTACCACGGGGCAGCCCCAGCATTTT
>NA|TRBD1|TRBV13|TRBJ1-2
CASAGTGGFYGYTF
TGTGCCAGCGCCGGGACAGGGGGCTTTTATGGCTACACCTTC
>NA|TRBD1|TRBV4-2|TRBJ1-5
CASSQDKQGAQPQHF
TGTGCCAGCAGCCAGGATAAACAGGGGGCTCAGCCCCAGCATTTT
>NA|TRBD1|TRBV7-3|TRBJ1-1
CASGQGPNTEAFF
TGTGCCAGCGGACAGGGCCCGAACACTGAAGCTTTCTTT
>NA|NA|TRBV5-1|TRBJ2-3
CASKGRGGTDTQYF
TGCGCCAGCAAAGGCAGGGGGGGCACAGATACGCAGTATTTT
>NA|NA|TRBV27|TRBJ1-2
CASSLSQGMRGYTF
TGTGCCAGCAGTTTATCGCAGGGGATGCGGGGCTACACCTTC
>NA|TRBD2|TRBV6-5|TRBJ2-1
CASRPTAGGLSEQFF
TGTGCCAGCAGGCCGACGGCGGGGGGGCTCTCTGAGCAGTTCTTC
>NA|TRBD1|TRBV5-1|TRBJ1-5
CASSLGTGGGQPQHF
TGCGCCAGCAGCTTAGGGACAGGGGGCGGCCAGCCCCAGCATTTT
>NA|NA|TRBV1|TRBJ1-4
CTSSSGVWATNEKLFF
TGCACCAGCAGTTCCGGTGTTTGGGCGACGAATGAAAAACTGTTTTTT
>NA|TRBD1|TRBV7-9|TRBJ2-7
CASSSWDRGTYEQYF
TGTGCCAGCAGCTCTTGGGACAGGGGAACTTACGAGCAGTACTTC
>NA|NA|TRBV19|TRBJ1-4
CASSISGNEKLFF
TGTGCCAGTAGTATTTCGGGGAATGAAAAACTGTTTTTT
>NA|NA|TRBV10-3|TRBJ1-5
CAISEGEHQPQHF
TGTGCCATCAGTGAGGGGGAGCATCAGCCCCAGCATTTT
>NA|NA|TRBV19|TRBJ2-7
CASSLGAGNSYEQYF
TGTGCCAGTAGTCTGGGGGCAGGGAACTCCTACGAGCAGTACTTC
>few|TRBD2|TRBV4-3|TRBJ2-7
CASSKGLAGNYEQYF
TGCGCCAGCAGTAAGGGGCTAGCGGGTAACTACGAGCAGTACTTC
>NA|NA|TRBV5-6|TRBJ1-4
CASSLVGGANEKLFF
TGTGCCAGCAGCTTGGTGGGGGGAGCTAATGAAAAACTGTTTTTT
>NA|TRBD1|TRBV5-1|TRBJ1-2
CASSLADRGDGYTF
TGCGCCAGCAGCTTGGCCGACAGGGGGGACGGCTACACCTTC
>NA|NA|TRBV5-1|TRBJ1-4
CASSLGRTGEKLFF
TGCGCCAGCAGCTTGGGACGCACGGGTGAAAAACTGTTTTTT
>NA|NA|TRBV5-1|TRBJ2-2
CASSVGLQRTGELFF
TGCGCCAGCAGCGTCGGACTCCAACGGACCGGGGAGCTGTTTTTT
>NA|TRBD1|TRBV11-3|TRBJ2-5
CASSRGLQETQYF
TGTGCCAGCAGCAGGGGGCTCCAAGAGACCCAGTACTTC
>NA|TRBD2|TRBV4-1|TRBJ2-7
CASSQETSARSYEQYF
TGCGCCAGCAGCCAGGAAACTAGCGCTCGCTCCTACGAGCAGTACTTC
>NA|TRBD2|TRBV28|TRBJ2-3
CASSSQTSGTDTQYF
TGTGCCAGCAGTTCCCAGACTAGCGGCACAGATACGCAGTATTTT
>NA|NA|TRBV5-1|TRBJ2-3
CASSPRPSTDTQYF
TGCGCCAGCAGCCCTAGACCTAGCACAGATACGCAGTATTTT
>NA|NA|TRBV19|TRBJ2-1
CASSTRLAGEQFF
TGTGCCAGTAGTACCCGGTTAGCTGGGGAGCAGTTCTTC